This T cell receptor (beta chain) was observed in a study of CD8+CD57+ T cells in acquired aplastic anemia. CDR3 and TCR beta VDJ profiling relied on genomic DNA as the template. One entry per CDR3 protein results from TCRdb running MiXCR on the reads. The sample lists around 400,000 distinct CDR3 sequences, approximately 70% seen once, with 4% in the top ten. This clonotype was picked up many times. The sequence was collected from a human donor in good health, serving as a control. Sequencing was performed on sorted CD4+, CD8+, or CD8+CD57+ T cells (not recorded which) from PBMCs.

The CDR3 bases are TGCGCCAGCAGTGACCTAGCGGGGGGTGTCTACAATGAGCAGTTCTTC. It specifies CASSDLAGGVYNEQFF. V gene TRBV10-2 combines with J gene TRBJ2-1; 11 positions agree with TRBD2. This CDR3 region has 16 residues. The V gene end was trimmed by 3 bases and the J gene end by 3 bases; junction bases not matched to a gene: 4. The V gene's germline CDR1 is WSHSY and CDR2 SAAADI.